This T cell receptor beta chain emerged from a study of T cells in Graves' hyperthyroidism and ophthalmopathy. Findings of the study overall: By a 13 V-J model, ophthalmopathy was set apart from stable hyperthyroidism.

This clonotype was seen at least ten times. Antigen unknown. Patients were excluded for uncontrolled infection, other autoimmune disease, pregnancy or lactation. Orbital computed tomography, thyroid ultrasound, serum thyroxine and TRAb, and clinical symptoms together informed the diagnoses. Using around 10 ml of fresh peripheral blood, PBMCs were prepared. CDR3 length: 17 amino acids. Unmatched junction bases numbered 12, after V lost 0 bases and J lost 5 bases. Germline CDR1 reads SEHNR; CDR2 reads FQNEAQ (reference sequence). Amplification of TCR beta CDR3 regions was performed using RNA transcripts as template. First-round RT-PCR with HTBI primers amplified the TCR CDR3 region. TCRdb fed the multiplex PCR reads into MiXCR, producing one record per CDR3 protein. The sample lists 500,000 to 800,000 distinct CDR3 sequences; roughly 15% were seen once.

Material: blood. The V and J genes are TRBV7-9 and TRBJ2-7; 8 bases align to TRBD2. The receptor comes from a woman aged 45 to 65 with Graves' ophthalmopathy. CDR3 protein: CASSLAKGVAGFDEQYF. In DNA form, the CDR3 reads TGTGCCAGCAGCTTAGCGAAGGGGGTAGCGGGATTCGACGAGCAGTACTTC.